The entry below gives a single T cell receptor (beta chain) sequence along with its context. Its specificity is unknown. These data come from a study of shared clonotypes between healthy human individuals. Whole-study context: The study enrolled a couple of women and three men aged 18 to 49. The study used three CD4 naive, three CD4 memory, two CD8 naive and one CD8 memory plate per donor.

Libraries were prepared by immunoSEQ multiplex PCR; TCRdb keeps only in-frame clonotypes and omits some of them. The sample contains hundreds of thousands of clones, about 80% of which appear only once. The study separated CD4+ cells into CD45RA+ naive and CD45RA-negative memory subsets. Trimming took off 7 bases at V and 6 bases at J, with 13 bases between the two ends. Germline values: CDR1 MDHEN, CDR2 SYDVKM. The CDR3 runs 13 residues. Study observations and caveats: Apart from blood, nothing was sampled; tissue repertoires likely differ.

The rearrangement uses TRBV28 and TRBJ2-1; D might be TRBD1 (5 bases). This TCR came from a woman aged 25 to 39 in good health. The sample was memory CD4+ T cells sorted from blood. Subset denoted: CD45RA-negative fraction. CDR3 sequence reads: CASTETGRNEQFF. In DNA, the CDR3 is TGTGCCAGCACTGAAACAGGTCGCAATGAGCAGTTCTTC.